The 22 T cell receptor beta chains presented below share a single source sample, sequenced in a study of T cell responses to AZD1222 COVID-19 vaccine. Some clones are missing from TCRdb's copy, which holds only in-frame ones; the method was immunoSEQ multiplex PCR. This repertoire shows more than 130,000 clones, about nine tenths found once; its top ten account for roughly 3.6%. Sequenced material: peripheral blood, taken on day 0 of AZD1222 vaccination. The receptors here all came from an adult in good health.

Written as DNA, the CDR3 is TGTGCCAGCAGTTATCTCGCCAATCAGGAGACCCAGTACTTC. Translating it yields CASSYLANQETQYF. The rearrangement joins TRBV6-6 to TRBJ2-5; the D is unclear. The CDR3 has 14 amino acids. V was shortened by 3 bases and J by 5 bases, with 13 bases between the two germline ends. CDR1 and CDR2 (germline): MNHNY, SVGAGI (reference sequence).

J is TRBJ2-1 and V is TRBV7-8; D perhaps matches TRBD1 (6 bases). Germline V gives CDR1 SGHVS, CDR2 FQNEAQ. Trimming cost V 0 bases and J 6 bases, with 15 bases left between them. The CDR3 contains 16 residues. Written as DNA, the CDR3 is TGTGCCAGCAGCTTAGCGTACAGGGATTCCCTCAATGAGCAGTTCTTC. Amino acid sequence: CASSLAYRDSLNEQFF.

The chain has TRBV5-4 and TRBJ2-7; D is possibly TRBD1 or TRBD2 (5 bases each). Deletions cut 4 bases from V and 2 bases from J, with 16 bases between. In germline, CDR1 is SGHNT, CDR2 YYREEE (reference sequence). The CDR3 consists of 15 residues. Here the CDR3 reads CASSIYRDGAYEQYF. For the CDR3, the DNA is TGTGCCAGCAGCATATACCGGGACGGAGCCTACGAGCAGTACTTC.

This clone showed up just once. The rearrangement links TRBV4-1 to TRBJ2-1, with D perhaps TRBD1 (5 bases). The CDR3 has 18 amino acids. CDR1 is MGHRA, CDR2 YSYEKL, per germline. V lost 0 bases and J 0 bases, leaving 15 bases between the germline ends. The CDR3 sequence: CASSQDRGESDSYNEQFF. CDR3 DNA sequence: TGCGCCAGCAGCCAAGATAGGGGTGAGAGTGACTCCTACAATGAGCAGTTCTTC.

This clone was counted a few times. The rearrangement uses TRBV23-1 and TRBJ2-5, with TRBD2 identical over 14 bases. TRBV23-1 is placed among ORFs of uncertain function. The V and J ends lost 7 bases and 5 bases, in that order; junction bases with no gene match: 9. The CDR3 loop spans 16 amino acids. The CDR3 coding sequence is TGCGCCAGCACGGGACTAGCGGGAGTATTGAGGGAGACCCAGTACTTC. It yields the protein CASTGLAGVLRETQYF.

The rearrangement joins TRBV6-1 to TRBJ1-4; the D gene is possibly TRBD1 (6 bases). The V end was cut by 3 bases, the J end by 7 bases, with 12 bases between. The CDR3 has 14 residues. The germline CDR1 and CDR2 sequences are MNHNS and SASEGT. The CDR3 spells CASSDLGAGEKLFF. For the CDR3, the DNA is TGTGCCAGCAGTGACCTGGGGGCGGGTGAAAAACTGTTTTTT.

This sequence joins TRBV4-2 and TRBJ2-1, with a tentative D call TRBD1 (6 bases). The CDR3 sequence is 13 residues long. Trimming left V 5 bases short and J 4 bases short, with 9 bases between. CDR1 is LGHNA and CDR2 is YNFKEQ in the germline V gene. This CDR3 reads CASSNRGYNEQFF. CDR3 nucleotide sequence: TGTGCCAGCAGCAATAGGGGGTACAATGAGCAGTTCTTC.

J is TRBJ2-2 and V is TRBV7-9; the match to TRBD1 covers 9 bases. Germline V gene data show CDR1 as SEHNR and CDR2 as FQNEAQ (reference sequence). The CDR3 contains 16 residues. After removal of 11 bases from V and 3 bases from J, the junction contained 13 bases not matched to a gene. The CDR3 reads CASGPRTGADTGELFF. In nucleotides, the CDR3 is TGTGCCTCGGGGCCCCGGACAGGGGCGGACACCGGGGAGCTGTTTTTT. Together with reference TRBV7-9 and TRBJ2-2, the CDR3 gives the full variable domain: DTGVSQNPRHKITKRGQNVTFRCDPISEHNRLYWYRQTLGQGPEFLTYFQNEAQLEKSRLLSDRFSAERPKGSFSTLEIQRTEQGDSAMYLCASGPRTGADTGELFFGEGSRLTVL.

The chain links TRBV7-9 to TRBJ2-2; perhaps D is TRBD1 or TRBD2 (6 bases each). Germline CDR1 reads SEHNR; CDR2 reads FQNEAQ (reference sequence). The ends were cut back, 5 bases at V and 3 bases at J, with 16 bases in the middle. The CDR3 length is 16 residues. The CDR3 region has the DNA TGTGCCAGCAGCCAAGGGGGGATGGGTTACACCGGGGAGCTGTTTTTT. Protein: CASSQGGMGYTGELFF.

The chain is built from TRBV7-9 and TRBJ2-3; 7 positions match TRBD2. Germline trimming cut 11 bases from V and 5 bases from J; bases unmatched to any gene: 7. This CDR3 contains 12 residues. From germline, CDR1 is SEHNR and CDR2 FQNEAQ (reference sequence). CDR3 coding DNA: TGTGCCCCGGGGGGATTTAGAGATACGCAGTATTTT. Translated: CAPGGFRDTQYF.

The chain joins TRBV27 to TRBJ1-1; 7 bases are a match to TRBD1. CDR3 length equals 13 residues. Trimming at V came to 3 bases and at J to 11 bases, leaving 9 bases not matched to a gene. The germline CDR1 and CDR2 sequences are MNHEY and SMNVEV (reference sequence). CDR3 residues: CASSFTGVQAAFF. As DNA, the CDR3 is TGTGCCAGCAGTTTTACAGGGGTACAAGCTGCTTTCTTT.

This sequence joins TRBV30 and TRBJ1-2, with D tentatively TRBD1 (6 bases). V was shortened by 4 bases and J by 6 bases, with 6 bases between the two germline ends. This CDR3 is 10 amino acids long. The germline CDR1 and CDR2 sequences are GTSNPN and SVGIG (reference sequence). Written as DNA, the CDR3 is TGTGCCTGGACAGGGGATGGCTACACCTTC. Encoded protein: CAWTGDGYTF.

The chain employs TRBV24-1 and TRBJ2-2; possibly TRBD2 for D (6 bases). Germline V gives CDR1 KGHDR, CDR2 SFDVKD. V was cut by 10 bases and J by 2 bases, with 10 bases left in between. The CDR3 extends over 13 amino acids. For the CDR3, the DNA is TGTGCCACTACGCGGGGAAACACCGGGGAGCTGTTTTTT. Amino acids: CATTRGNTGELFF.

The genes are TRBV28 and TRBJ2-1; 10 bases line up with TRBD1. Trimming at V came to 5 bases and at J to 4 bases, leaving 5 bases not matched to a gene. Germline CDR1 MDHEN, CDR2 SYDVKM. This CDR3 spans 15 amino acids. The CDR3 region has the DNA TGTGCCAGCAGTCTAGACAGGGGGCCTTACAATGAGCAGTTCTTC. Translation gives CASSLDRGPYNEQFF.

CDR3 region: CASSLVAGQSYNEQFF. The DNA of the CDR3 is TGTGCCAGCAGCTTAGTCGCCGGACAGTCCTACAATGAGCAGTTCTTC. The chain links TRBV11-3 to TRBJ2-1; TRBD1 might be the D (6 bases). CDR3 size: 16 residues. With 1 base removed from V and 1 base from J, the gap between germline ends came to 11 bases. Germline V CDR1 and CDR2: SGHNT, YENEEA. Based on the CDR3 plus reference TRBV11-3 and TRBJ2-1, the full variable domain is EAGVVQSPRYKIIEKKQPVAFWCNPISGHNTLYWYLQNLGQGPELLIRYENEEAVDDSQLPKDRFSAERLKGVDSTLKIQPAELGDSAVYLCASSLVAGQSYNEQFFGPGTRLTVL.

Comment on this clone: This sample also contains other DNA sequences that code for the same CDR3. The V and J genes are TRBV5-1 and TRBJ2-5, with D uncertain. The ends were cut back, 0 bases at V and 2 bases at J, with 8 bases in the middle. This CDR3 is built from 14 residues. The germline CDR1 and CDR2 sequences are SGHRS and YFSETQ. The CDR3 DNA reads as TGCGCCAGCAGCTTGGCCGGCACACAAGAGACCCAGTACTTC. This codes for CASSLAGTQETQYF.

V usage is TRBV5-1 and J usage is TRBJ1-1; D is possibly TRBD1 (5 bases). The CDR3 extends over 15 amino acids. Germline lookup yields CDR1 SGHRS and CDR2 YFSETQ. Trimming left V 0 bases short and J 4 bases short, with 13 bases between. The DNA for the CDR3 is TGCGCCAGCAGCTTGGGGGGGATTACCTCCACTGAAGCTTTCTTT. Translated, it gives CASSLGGITSTEAFF.

This rearrangement joins TRBV7-9 to TRBJ1-2, with 7 bases that match TRBD1. The CDR3 spans 15 residues. Germline V CDR1 and CDR2: SEHNR, FQNEAQ (reference sequence). The trim removed 0 bases at V and 5 bases at J, leaving 6 bases unmatched. The CDR3 DNA sequence: TGTGCCAGCAGCTTAGCCAGGGGGGAAGTATATGGCTACACCTTC. This translates into CASSLARGEVYGYTF.

The chain uses TRBV3-1 (or the pseudogene TRBV3-2) and TRBJ1-2; the D gene is possibly TRBD1 (6 bases). V lost 3 bases, J lost 8 bases, and 16 bases lay in between. Germline CDR1 and CDR2: LGHDT and YNNKEL (reference sequence). The CDR3 runs to 14 residues. The CDR3 protein is CASSQAYREGGYTF. The CDR3 nucleotides are TGTGCCAGCAGCCAGGCTTACAGGGAGGGAGGCTACACCTTC.

Concerning this clone: A junction end diverges from the germline sequence, so it may reflect a read error. The rearrangement joins TRBV6-5 to TRBJ1-1, with D possibly matching TRBD1 (5 bases). Germline values: CDR1 MNHEY, CDR2 SVGAGI. The CDR3 runs 13 residues. CDR3 coding DNA: TGTGCCGGCAGCTCCCGGGAGGGGTTTGAAGCTTTCTTT. It specifies CAGSSREGFEAFF.

This sequence joins TRBV25-1 and TRBJ1-5; D is ambiguous. Trimming took 5 bases from V and 4 from J, leaving 6 bases between them. This CDR3 spans 12 amino acids. CDR1 MGHDK and CDR2 SYGVNS come from the germline V gene. For the CDR3, the DNA is TGTGCCAGCAGTACGGGGAATCAGCCCCAGCATTTT. The encoded protein is CASSTGNQPQHF.

This clone was picked up a small number of times. The rearrangement uses TRBV19 and TRBJ2-1, with unresolved D. The CDR3 is made up of 13 amino acids. Germline lookup yields CDR1 LNHDA and CDR2 SQIVND (reference sequence). Trimming left V 5 bases short and J 9 bases short, with 14 bases between. This chain's CDR3 is CASSGPKLGEQFF. The DNA for the CDR3 is TGTGCCAGTAGTGGCCCGAAGTTGGGTGAGCAGTTCTTC.